Listed below are T cell receptor beta chains from one sample, sequenced in a study of shared clonotypes between healthy human individuals. Method: immunoSEQ multiplex PCR; TCRdb's copy keeps in-frame clones and lacks some. The repertoire holds 800,000 or so clones, with about 96% as singletons. Sample: naive CD8+ T cells sorted from blood. The origin of the receptors is a young man in good health. The CDR3 runs from the conserved cysteine through the conserved F or W. The D gene is left open where the match is weak. The listing skips clone size in some rows; elsewhere it reads once, few, many or a size class.

V	size	D	J	DNA	CDR3
TRBV7-6	.	.	TRBJ2-1	TGTGCCAGCAGCTCCGCACAGTCTTACAATGAGCAGTTCTTC	CASSSAQSYNEQFF
TRBV6-5	.	.	TRBJ1-2	TGTGCCAGCGGGGGGGACCCGGGCATCTATGGCTACACCTTC	CASGGDPGIYGYTF
TRBV5-1	.	.	TRBJ1-2	TGCGCCAGCAGCCTAAAGGACGGACTCCCCAATCTTAACTATGGCTACACCTTC	CASSLKDGLPNLNYGYTF
TRBV6-5	.	.	TRBJ2-2	TGTGCCAGCAGGGGCAGCGCGAACACCGGGGAGCTGTTTTTT	CASRGSANTGELFF
TRBV2	.	TRBD2	TRBJ2-2	TGTGCCAGCGAGAGGCCACAGGGACTAGCAGAAAACGCGAACACCGGGGAGCTGTTTTTT	CASERPQGLAENANTGELFF
TRBV6-4	.	.	TRBJ2-1	TGTGCCAGCAGTCTTGGCGGAACCTCGTACAATGAGCAGTTCTTC	CASSLGGTSYNEQFF
TRBV7-6	.	TRBD1	TRBJ2-7	TGTGCCAGCAGCTTAGCGCGGGACAGGTCCTCCTACGAGCAGTACTTC	CASSLARDRSSYEQYF
TRBV27	.	.	TRBJ2-4	TGTGCCAGCAGTCCCGGACAGAGAAACATTCAGTACTTC	CASSPGQRNIQYF
TRBV7-8	.	TRBD2	TRBJ2-5	TGTGCCAGCAGCTTAGCGGCGGGGCTAGCGGGGATAGAGACCCAGTACTTC	CASSLAAGLAGIETQYF
TRBV30	.	.	TRBJ1-2	TGTGCCTGGAGTGACATCCAGCAGAGCGATGGCTACACCTTC	CAWSDIQQSDGYTF
TRBV4-2	.	.	TRBJ2-5	TGTGCCAGCAGCCAAGGAGGGGGAGGGCACGAGACCCAGTACTTC	CASSQGGGGHETQYF
TRBV6-5	.	TRBD2	TRBJ2-3	TGTGCCAGCACGAGCGGGAAGGATACGCAGTATTTT	CASTSGKDTQYF
TRBV27	.	TRBD1	TRBJ2-1	TGTGCCAGCAGTTTATTGGCCGGGACAGCCTACAATGAGCAGTTCTTC	CASSLLAGTAYNEQFF
TRBV29-1	.	.	TRBJ2-1	TGCAGCGTTCCCAGAGCTGAGCGGAGCTCCTACAATGAGCAGTTCTTC	CSVPRAERSSYNEQFF
TRBV7-9	.	.	TRBJ2-7	TGTGCCAGCAGCTTAGTTGGCTACGAGCAGTACTTC	CASSLVGYEQYF
TRBV9	.	TRBD2	TRBJ2-1	TGTGCCAGCAGCGTACTAGCGGTACTTTACAATGAGCAGTTCTTC	CASSVLAVLYNEQFF
TRBV27	.	.	TRBJ2-7	TGTGCCAGCAGTTTACGGCCTATCGACTACGAGCAGTACTTC	CASSLRPIDYEQYF
TRBV2	.	.	TRBJ1-5	TGTGCCATGTCGGACCGGACCAATCAGCCCCAGCATTTT	CAMSDRTNQPQHF
TRBV19	.	.	TRBJ1-2	TGTGCCAGTAGTATCAGGGACGCCGGCTATGGCTACACCTTC	CASSIRDAGYGYTF
TRBV5-1	.	.	TRBJ2-7	TGCGCCAGCAGCGGGGACCCTCTCGAGCAGTACTTC	CASSGDPLEQYF
TRBV28	.	.	TRBJ2-1	TGTGCCAGCAGTTTAGAGTCCCCAGCGGGTGCCTACAATGAGCAGTTCTTC	CASSLESPAGAYNEQFF
TRBV7-6	.	TRBD2	TRBJ2-7	TGTGCCACCAACCGACTAGCGGGAGGTCCTTCCTACGAGCAGTACTTC	CATNRLAGGPSYEQYF
TRBV7-2	.	TRBD1	TRBJ2-1	TGTGCCAGCAGCTCACCGGGACAGGGTTTCTATGAGCAGTTCTTC	CASSSPGQGFYEQFF
TRBV6-5	.	.	TRBJ1-4	TGTGCCAGCAGTCCCCTACCCGGGGCCGAAAAACTGTTTTTT	CASSPLPGAEKLFF
TRBV5-6	once	TRBD1	TRBJ2-7	TGTGCCAGCAGCTTAACGGACAGGGCTTTGAGGGAGCAGTACTTC	CASSLTDRALREQYF